This T cell receptor beta chain is from a study of Ad26.COV2.S vaccination and SARS-CoV-2 variants listed by TCRdb under 2021. The study in broad terms: Vaccine-arm donors came from COV1001, a multicentre, randomized, double-blind, placebo-controlled phase I-IIa trial of Ad26.COV2.S in healthy adults. Ad26.COV2.S was administered intramuscularly at 5 x 10^10 or 1 x 10^11 viral particles, either as a single shot or as two shots given 56 days apart. The specificity and breadth of SARS-CoV-2-reactive T cell receptors after Ad26.COV2.S vaccination were assessed by TCRbeta repertoire sequencing. A total of some 30 samples were included in the TCR-sequenced set, comprising about 20 Ad26.COV2.S vaccine recipients, 5 placebo recipients and 8 SARS-CoV-2 convalescent individuals. Participants in the trial were split at random into five groups of five each, receiving low-dose or high-dose Ad26.COV2.S once or twice, or else placebo on both occasions. Blinding of investigators to trial group allocation was maintained during experiments and outcome assessment.

Read against the paper, the sample's treatment or condition label means: roughly 19 received Ad26.COV2.S at low or high dose, single or two shots; about 5 received placebo; per-sample allocation not given. Repertoires of vaccine and placebo recipients were sequenced from samples collected on day 63 after the first injection. Cohort 1b enrolled about two dozen adults aged 18-55 years at a single site in Boston, USA, between 29 July and 7 August 2020. As a vaccine, Ad26.COV2.S was a replication-incompetent adenovirus type 26 vector that expressed a prefusion-stabilized SARS-CoV-2 spike protein derived from the original Wuhan strain. The cysteine opens and the valine closes a CDR3 of 12 amino acids. Of all the DNA, just the CDR3 is kept, 36 bases in frame from base 1. V is cut back by 10 bases and J by 1 base, with 4 bases in the junction unmatched. From a lookup of the germline V gene, CDR1 and CDR2 are MDHEN and SYDVKM.

The immunoSEQ Assay was the method used to sequence TCRbeta CDR3 regions. After extraction, genomic DNA underwent amplification by bias-controlled multiplex PCR, followed by high-throughput sequencing. In the source study's methods: Collapsing and filtering of sequences were performed to quantify the absolute abundance of each unique TCRbeta CDR3 region. T cell fraction was estimated by normalization of TCRbeta template counts to usable DNA, with usable DNA being measured through amplification of reference genes present in all nucleated cells. Repertoire TCRs were annotated as SARS-CoV-2-specific by exact matching of V gene, CDR3 amino acid sequence and J gene to a known reactive TCR set. MIRA supplied the reference SARS-CoV-2 TCR set, which was filtered for enrichment in COVID-19-positive ImmuneCODE repertoires so that public or cross-reactive TCRs were removed. Using the MIRA antigens, annotated TCRs were further analysed by specific ORF or by position within an ORF. Breadth was defined as the number of annotated unique rearrangements divided by the total number of unique productive rearrangements, and depth was defined as the summed frequency of the annotated unique rearrangements. Group comparisons of TCR breadth used two-sided Wilcoxon rank-sum tests. TCRdb re-hosts the immuneACCESS table, in-frame sequences only. Its copies lack some clones; in the studies checked, an unresolved V gene accounts for under half of them, and the cause for the rest is not known. The V and J calls and clone size were taken over from that table, and D and trimming were inferred from the DNA. For this sample the table gives around 310,000 clones, of which 85% to 90% were detected only once. Approximately 5.8% of the sample goes to the ten largest clones.

As regards this clone: No cognate antigen has been identified for it. Qualities for individual bases were not recorded, and no much larger clone is one base off.

Broad study findings and their caveats: The authors noted that total T cell responses may have been underestimated by the TCR breadth and depth analyses. The study lacked the statistical power to compare responses across vaccine doses or regimens. Vaccine and placebo recipients had comparable non-spike TCR breadth, which fits with the vaccine containing only spike. Spike-specific TCR breadth was higher in Ad26.COV2.S recipients than in placebo recipients (P = 0.0014). After vaccination, substantial breadth of spike-specific CD8+ and CD4+ T cell responses was reported.

This receptor was taken from a person between 18 and 60 years old who received the Ad26.COV2.S COVID-19 vaccine or a placebo. The chain links TRBV28 with TRBJ2-7; the junction holds 7 bases that match TRBD1. Here the sequenced sample was peripheral blood, taken in a trial of Ad26.COV2.S vaccine versus placebo. The CDR3 protein sequence reads: CATVGQSYEQYV. The sequence in DNA is TGTGCCACCGTGGGACAGTCCTACGAGCAGTACGTC.